This TCR beta chain was captured by sequencing in a study of CD8 T cells in ankylosing spondylitis. Study-level findings and limits: It appeared that ankylosing spondylitis blood was characterized by a TCR beta motif of several highly homologous variants. The authors found the disease-linked clones to be CD8+ and relatively rare in peripheral blood. Some of the motif variants had earlier been found in reactive arthritis patients' fluid and blood.

Making use of molecular barcodes, quantitative 5'-RACE generated TCR beta libraries. TCRdb re-called the 5' RACE reads through MiXCR, storing one row per CDR3 protein. This sample carries some 840,000 distinct CDR3 sequences, about an eighth of them seen once, and the ten largest clones take roughly 0.51%. This clonotype turned up a few times. Its cognate antigen is unknown. CDR1 is KGHDR and CDR2 is SFDVKD in the germline V gene. V was shortened by 5 bases and J by 2 bases, with 7 bases between the two germline ends. This CDR3 comprises 13 residues. What was sequenced was blood, either unsorted or a sorted T cell fraction (not recorded which). The chain couples TRBV24-1 to TRBJ2-3; maybe TRBD1 (5 bases). This clonotype was obtained from a male donor with ankylosing spondylitis. The CDR3 loop is CATSAQATDTQYF. The CDR3 nucleotides read TGTGCCACCAGTGCACAGGCCACAGATACGCAGTATTTT.